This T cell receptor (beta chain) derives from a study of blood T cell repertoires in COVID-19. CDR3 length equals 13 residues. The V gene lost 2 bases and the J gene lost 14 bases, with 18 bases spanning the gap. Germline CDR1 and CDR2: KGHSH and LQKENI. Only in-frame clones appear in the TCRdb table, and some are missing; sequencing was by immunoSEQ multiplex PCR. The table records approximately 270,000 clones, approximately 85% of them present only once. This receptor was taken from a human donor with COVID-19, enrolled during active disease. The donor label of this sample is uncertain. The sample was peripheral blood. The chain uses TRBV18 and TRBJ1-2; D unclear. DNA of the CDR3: TGTGCCAGCTCACCAGATCCCCCCCGAGGTGGTACCTTC. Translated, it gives CASSPDPPRGGTF.